These T cell receptor beta chains were read from a single sample in a study of cytomegalovirus exposure and HLA in healthy donors. Produced via immunoSEQ multiplex PCR; TCRdb's table is partial and in-frame only. The sample includes about 100,000 clones, around 73% seen only once; the top ten take approximately 1.7%. Sequences were obtained from PBMCs. These receptors were taken from a woman between 35 and 50 years old in good health and CMV-seronegative. Each CDR3 is given with its conserved first and last residue. The order of the fields is D gene, V gene, J gene, clone size, CDR3 protein, CDR3 DNA. A D gene is named only where the DNA matches it firmly. Only some rows state a clone size, as once, few, many or a class for expanded clones.

TRBD2	TRBV2	TRBJ2-2	-	CASSGSGRGGELFF	TGTGCCAGCAGTGGCAGCGGGAGAGGGGGGGAGCTGTTTTTT
-	TRBV19	TRBJ2-5	-	CASSIGQGIPQETQYF	TGTGCCAGTAGTATAGGCCAGGGGATACCACAAGAGACCCAGTACTTC
TRBD1	TRBV27	TRBJ2-1	-	CASSLSWTGEGEQFF	TGTGCCAGCAGTTTATCGTGGACAGGGGAAGGCGAGCAGTTCTTC
-	TRBV28	TRBJ2-6	once	CAASAMGSGANVLTF	TGTGCCGCTTCGGCTATGGGCTCTGGGGCCAACGTCCTGACCTTC
-	TRBV2	TRBJ2-7	once	CASSAYGTAGNYEQYF	TGTGCCAGCAGTGCTTATGGGACAGCGGGTAACTACGAGCAGTACTTC
-	TRBV28	TRBJ2-2	once	CASRSEKAGPNTGELFF	TGTGCCAGCAGGTCTGAAAAGGCGGGCCCGAACACCGGGGAGCTGTTTTTT
-	TRBV2	TRBJ2-1	few	CASSEASSYNEQFF	TGTGCCAGCAGTGAAGCGTCGTCCTACAATGAGCAGTTCTTC
TRBD1	TRBV30	TRBJ1-2	-	CALMVGDRRHDGYTF	TGTGCCTTAATGGTGGGGGACAGGCGACATGATGGCTACACCTTC
TRBD1	TRBV30	TRBJ2-6	-	CASGTGFSGANVLTF	TGTGCCTCGGGGACAGGGTTCTCTGGGGCCAACGTCCTGACTTTC
TRBD2	TRBV6-6	TRBJ2-1	-	CASKLGGDGNEQFF	TGTGCCAGCAAGCTTGGGGGGGATGGGAATGAGCAGTTCTTC
-	TRBV19	TRBJ1-2	-	CASSTYSNPAADGYTF	TGTGCCAGTAGTACATACTCCAATCCGGCGGCAGATGGCTACACCTTC
TRBD1	TRBV18	TRBJ2-7	few	CASSPGQGALYEQYF	TGTGCCAGCTCACCCGGACAGGGGGCACTCTACGAGCAGTACTTC
TRBD1	TRBV14	TRBJ2-1	-	CASSQEVWTGVPGQFF	TGTGCCAGCAGCCAAGAAGTATGGACAGGGGTCCCAGGGCAGTTCTTC
-	TRBV7-5	TRBJ1-2	-	CARFPQGQGFSYGYTF	TGTGCCAGATTCCCTCAGGGACAGGGCTTTAGCTATGGCTACACCTTC
-	TRBV4-3	TRBJ1-1	-	CASSQAQGLPEAFF	TGCGCCAGCAGCCAAGCACAGGGCCTACCTGAAGCTTTCTTT
-	TRBV11-2	TRBJ1-1	-	CASSSQLNTEAFF	TGTGCCAGCAGTTCTCAGTTGAACACTGAAGCTTTCTTT
-	TRBV7-6	TRBJ1-2	-	CASSLEQGHGYTF	TGTGCCAGCAGCTTAGAACAGGGCCATGGCTACACCTTC
-	TRBV19	TRBJ1-1	-	CASSIGGIGSEAFF	TGTGCCAGTAGTATAGGAGGCATAGGCTCTGAAGCTTTCTTT
TRBD2	TRBV6-1	TRBJ2-1	few	CAGISSGGWNEQFF	TGTGCCGGTATATCTAGCGGGGGATGGAATGAGCAGTTCTTC
TRBD1	TRBV5-1	TRBJ2-5	-	CASSTYDPGTARVETQYF	TGCGCCAGCAGCACGTACGACCCCGGGACAGCAAGGGTAGAGACCCAGTACTTC
-	TRBV11-2	TRBJ2-7	-	CASSLDPPLGADYEQYF	TGTGCCAGCAGCTTAGATCCTCCCTTGGGGGCCGACTACGAGCAGTACTTC
TRBD1	TRBV5-6	TRBJ2-5	-	CASSRDRGLETQYF	TGTGCCAGCAGCCGGGACAGGGGGCTTGAGACCCAGTACTTC
TRBD1	TRBV27	TRBJ2-1	once	CASRTGTGVRSYNEQFF	TGTGCCAGCAGGACCGGGACAGGGGTCAGGTCCTACAATGAGCAGTTCTTC
TRBD1	TRBV7-9	TRBJ2-1	-	CASSTTGQEDNEQFF	TGTGCCAGCAGCACAACGGGACAGGAAGACAATGAGCAGTTCTTC
-	TRBV5-1	TRBJ2-1	few	CASTFAGNEQFF	TGCGCCAGCACCTTTGCCGGGAATGAGCAGTTCTTC
-	TRBV15	TRBJ1-1	-	CATSIRGNTEAFF	TGTGCCACCAGCATCAGGGGGAACACTGAAGCTTTCTTT
TRBD1	TRBV19	TRBJ1-1	once	CASRQSDRGWTEAFF	TGTGCCAGTAGGCAGTCGGACAGGGGGTGGACTGAAGCTTTCTTT
TRBD2	TRBV5-6	TRBJ2-2	-	CASSFLLATSGELFF	TGTGCCAGCAGCTTCCTACTAGCGACCTCCGGGGAGCTGTTTTTT